What follows describes a single TCR beta chain. The record originates from a study of blood T cell repertoires in COVID-19. Background on the study: Acute and convalescent COVID-19 specimens originated in the United States, Italy and Spain. The analysed material was cDNA or gDNA that came from T cells, B-cell-depleted T cells, or PBMCs.

Trimming pared 8 bases from V and 5 bases from J, leaving 12 bases between. This CDR3 has 12 amino acids. Germline-derived CDR1 and CDR2 are SNHLY and FYNNEI. Per the original data handling: Amplifying reference gene primers gave estimates of nucleated cell counts. Assay used: immunoSEQ multiplex PCR; TCRdb lists only in-frame clones, some missing. V, J and clone size are those of that table, while D and trimming were read from the DNA. The sample shows tens of thousands of clones, approximately 88% of them seen only once. The gene calls are TRBV2 and TRBJ2-5; weak D call: TRBD2 (6 bases). The receptor comes from a man aged 80 or over with active or convalescent COVID-19. Sequencing was done on a sample of peripheral blood. DNA for the CDR3: TGTGCCAGCGTCTGGGGGGTGGAGACCCAGTACTTC. It specifies CASVWGVETQYF.